These 14 T cell receptor beta chains came from one sample sequenced in a study of shared clonotypes between healthy human individuals. Assay: immunoSEQ multiplex PCR; the TCRdb copy retains only in-frame clones and omits some. Of roughly 2,000,000 clones in the sample, about 95% were seen once. Naive CD8 cells comprised CD45RO-negative, CCR7-positively selected cells, excluding terminally differentiated effector memory CD45RA+ cells. Sequenced sample: naive CD8+ T cells sorted from blood. The receptors were sampled from a man between 18 and 29 years old in good health.

This chain joins TRBV25-1 and TRBJ2-3; D not resolved. The CDR3 loop spans 10 amino acids. Germline V CDR1 and CDR2: MGHDK, SYGVNS. Trimming took 9 bases from V and 5 from J, leaving 6 bases between them. The CDR3 loop is CASFGDTQYF. The CDR3, as DNA: TGTGCCAGTTTCGGAGATACGCAGTATTTT.

J is TRBJ1-4 and V is TRBV27; D not resolved. The V gene's germline CDR1 is MNHEY and CDR2 SMNVEV (reference sequence). The CDR3 runs to 16 residues. The V and J ends lost 4 bases and 7 bases respectively, with 19 bases between them. CDR3 coding DNA: TGTGCCAGCAGTTCCCGACTGAGTTCGTTGGGTGAAAAACTGTTTTTT. Its protein product is CASSSRLSSLGEKLFF. Looking up the rest from reference TRBV27 and TRBJ1-4 gives the full variable domain: EAQVTQNPRYLITVTGKKLTVTCSQNMNHEYMSWYRQDPGLGLRQIYYSMNVEVTDKGDVPEGYKVSRKEKRNFPLILESPSPNQTSLYFCASSSRLSSLGEKLFFGSGTQLSVL.

This clone was detected only once. The J gene is TRBJ2-2, the V gene TRBV7-9, with no clear D. Germline CDR1 reads SEHNR; CDR2 reads FQNEAQ (reference sequence). This CDR3 is 14 amino acids long. Deletions cut 1 base from V and 6 bases from J, with 9 bases between. The CDR3 sequence is CASSLGTSPGELFF. The CDR3 nucleotides are TGTGCCAGCAGCTTAGGAACCTCGCCCGGGGAGCTGTTTTTT.

Only one count was recorded for this clone. The chain uses TRBV7-9 and TRBJ2-1; no definite D call. The CDR3 sequence is 11 residues long. V was shortened by 3 bases and J by 8 bases, with 5 bases between the two germline ends. CDR1 and CDR2 (germline): SEHNR, FQNEAQ (reference sequence). CDR3 bases: TGTGCCAGCAGCTTCATCCATGAGCAGTTCTTC. Amino acids: CASSFIHEQFF.

This clone was seen just once. This chain joins TRBV28 and TRBJ2-7, with D perhaps TRBD2 (5 bases). The germline V gene encodes CDR1 MDHEN and CDR2 SYDVKM. The CDR3 contains 13 residues. V gave up 1 base and J gave up 3 bases, with 7 bases separating them. CDR3 amino acids: CASSLLLDYEQYF. The CDR3 region has the DNA TGTGCCAGCAGTTTATTACTAGACTACGAGCAGTACTTC.

The DNA of the CDR3 is TGTGCCTGGAATGAGGGAACATTTTCACCCCTCCACTTT. It codes for CAWNEGTFSPLHF. The V and J genes are TRBV30 and TRBJ1-6, with D unresolved. The germline CDR1 and CDR2 sequences are GTSNPN and SVGIG (reference sequence). The V end was cut by 4 bases, the J end by 9 bases, with 13 bases between. The CDR3 length is 13 residues.

As regards this clone: Other DNA sequences in the sample encode the same CDR3. The rearrangement links TRBV10-1 to TRBJ2-7; unclear D gene. V was shortened by 0 bases and J by 1 base, with 7 bases between the two germline ends. Germline assignment: CDR1 WNHNN and CDR2 SYGVQD (reference sequence). This CDR3 comprises 14 residues. The CDR3 is CASSESGSSYEQYF. CDR3 DNA sequence: TGCGCCAGCAGTGAGTCGGGTTCTTCCTACGAGCAGTACTTC.

The V call is TRBV2, the J call TRBJ2-5; the match to TRBD2 covers 13 bases. The CDR3 sequence is 16 residues long. CDR1 is SNHLY and CDR2 is FYNNEI in the germline V gene. V was clipped by 1 base and J by 5 bases; unmatched bases: 4. For the CDR3, the DNA is TGTGCCAGCAGTGAAGGGACTAGCGGGAGCGGTGAGACCCAGTACTTC. Translating it yields CASSEGTSGSGETQYF.

The chain couples TRBV10-3 to TRBJ2-7, with a weak D call TRBD2 (6 bases). Germline values: CDR1 ENHRY, CDR2 SYGVKD. V lost 8 bases, J lost 5 bases, and 13 bases lay in between. The length of the CDR3 is 12 residues. CDR3 amino acids: CAIRDSVDEQYF. CDR3 sequence (DNA): TGTGCCATCCGGGACTCCGTGGACGAGCAGTACTTC.

The CDR3 spells CASSSYRGHDEQYF. CDR3 sequence (DNA): TGTGCCAGTAGTTCTTACAGGGGGCATGACGAGCAGTACTTC. V and J are TRBV19 and TRBJ2-7; 9 positions agree with TRBD1. CDR3 size: 14 residues. Germline values: CDR1 LNHDA, CDR2 SQIVND (reference sequence). Trimming removed 5 bases from V and 5 bases from J; junction bases left unmatched: 7.

This sequence joins TRBV15 and TRBJ2-2; no reliable D call. This CDR3 contains 16 residues. Trimming removed 4 bases at V and 3 bases at J, with 15 bases between. Germline V gives CDR1 LNHNV, CDR2 YYDKDF (reference sequence). The CDR3 reads CATSKEVAWDTGELFF. The CDR3 DNA is TGTGCCACCAGCAAAGAGGTCGCATGGGACACCGGGGAGCTGTTTTTT.

This clone was recorded only once. V and J are TRBV6-5 and TRBJ1-6; 8 nucleotides align to TRBD1. The V gene end was trimmed by 1 base and the J gene end by 5 bases; junction bases not matched to a gene: 1. The CDR3 extends over 15 amino acids. Germline CDR1 is MNHEY and CDR2 is SVGAGI. This CDR3 is CASSYLTGDNSPLHF. CDR3 bases: TGTGCCAGCAGTTACTTGACAGGGGATAATTCACCCCTCCACTTT.

The chain carries TRBV28 and TRBJ1-5; no clear D gene. Per germline, CDR1 MDHEN and CDR2 SYDVKM. This CDR3 comprises 11 residues. The V end lost 8 bases, the J end lost 7 bases, and 9 bases lay between the germline ends. CDR3 protein: CASSPGQPQHF. CDR3 DNA sequence: TGTGCCAGCTCCCCCGGGCAGCCCCAGCATTTT.

The chain recombines TRBV27 with TRBJ1-1; 7 bases line up with TRBD1. Germline trimming cut 5 bases from V and 3 bases from J; bases unmatched to any gene: 9. This CDR3 contains 15 residues. Germline V lookup: CDR1 MNHEY, CDR2 SMNVEV (reference sequence). This CDR3 reads CASSPRQGGHTEAFF. The CDR3 DNA is TGTGCCAGCAGTCCCCGACAGGGTGGTCACACTGAAGCTTTCTTT.